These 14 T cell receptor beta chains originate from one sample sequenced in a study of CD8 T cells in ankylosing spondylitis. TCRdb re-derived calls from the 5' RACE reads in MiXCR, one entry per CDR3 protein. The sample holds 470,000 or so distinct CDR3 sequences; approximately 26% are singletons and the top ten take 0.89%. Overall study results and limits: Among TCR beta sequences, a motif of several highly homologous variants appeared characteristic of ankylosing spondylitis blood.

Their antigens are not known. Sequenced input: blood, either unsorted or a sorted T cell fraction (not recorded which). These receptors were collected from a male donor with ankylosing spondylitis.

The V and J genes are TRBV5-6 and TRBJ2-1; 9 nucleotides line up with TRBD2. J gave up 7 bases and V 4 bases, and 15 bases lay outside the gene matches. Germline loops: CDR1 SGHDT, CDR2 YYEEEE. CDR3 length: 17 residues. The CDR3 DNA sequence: TGTGCCAGCAGCCTTATGCTTGGGACTAGCAACTTGAATGAGCAGTTCTTC. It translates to CASSLMLGTSNLNEQFF.

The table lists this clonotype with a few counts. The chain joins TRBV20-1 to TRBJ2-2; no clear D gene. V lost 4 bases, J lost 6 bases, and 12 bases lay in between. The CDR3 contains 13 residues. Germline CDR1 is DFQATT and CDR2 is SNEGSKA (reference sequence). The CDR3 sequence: CSATEYGAGELFF. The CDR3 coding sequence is TGCAGTGCTACAGAGTATGGGGCCGGGGAGCTGTTTTTT.

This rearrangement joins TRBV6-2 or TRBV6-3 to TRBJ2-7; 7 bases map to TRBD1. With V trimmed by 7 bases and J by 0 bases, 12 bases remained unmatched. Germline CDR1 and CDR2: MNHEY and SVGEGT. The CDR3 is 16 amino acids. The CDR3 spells CASTRPGQWSSYEQYF. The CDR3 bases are TGTGCCAGCACCAGACCGGGACAGTGGAGCTCCTACGAGCAGTACTTC.

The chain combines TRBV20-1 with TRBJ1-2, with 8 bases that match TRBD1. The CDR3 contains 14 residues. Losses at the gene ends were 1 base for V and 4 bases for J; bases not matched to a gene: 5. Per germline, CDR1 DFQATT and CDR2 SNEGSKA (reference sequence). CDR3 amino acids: CSARARTGTYGYTF. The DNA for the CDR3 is TGCAGTGCTAGAGCGCGGACAGGGACCTATGGCTACACCTTC.

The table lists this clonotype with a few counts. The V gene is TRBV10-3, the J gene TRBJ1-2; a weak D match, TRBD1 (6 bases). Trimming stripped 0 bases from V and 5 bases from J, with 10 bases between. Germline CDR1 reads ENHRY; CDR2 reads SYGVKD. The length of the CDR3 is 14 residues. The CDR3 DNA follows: TGTGCCATCAGTGAGTCCACAGGGTTTTATGGCTACACCTTC. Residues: CAISESTGFYGYTF.

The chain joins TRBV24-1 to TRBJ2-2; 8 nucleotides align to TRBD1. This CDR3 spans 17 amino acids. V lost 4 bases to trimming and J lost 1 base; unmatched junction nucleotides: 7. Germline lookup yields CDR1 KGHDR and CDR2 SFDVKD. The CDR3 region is CATSDPGQERNTGELFF. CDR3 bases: TGTGCCACCAGTGACCCGGGACAGGAAAGGAACACCGGGGAGCTGTTTTTT.

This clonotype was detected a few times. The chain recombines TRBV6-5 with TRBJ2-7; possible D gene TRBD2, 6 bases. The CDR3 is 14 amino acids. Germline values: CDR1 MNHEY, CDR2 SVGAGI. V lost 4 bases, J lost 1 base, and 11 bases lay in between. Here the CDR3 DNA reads TGTGCCAGCAGTTCCCGGGGGTCATCCTACGAGCAGTACGTC. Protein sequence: CASSSRGSSYEQYV.

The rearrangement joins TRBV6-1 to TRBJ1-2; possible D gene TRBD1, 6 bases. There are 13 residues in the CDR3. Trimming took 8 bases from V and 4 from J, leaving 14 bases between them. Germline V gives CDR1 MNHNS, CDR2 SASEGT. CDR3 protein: CASLRGAGYGYTF. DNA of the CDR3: TGTGCCAGCCTGCGGGGGGCCGGCTATGGCTACACCTTC.

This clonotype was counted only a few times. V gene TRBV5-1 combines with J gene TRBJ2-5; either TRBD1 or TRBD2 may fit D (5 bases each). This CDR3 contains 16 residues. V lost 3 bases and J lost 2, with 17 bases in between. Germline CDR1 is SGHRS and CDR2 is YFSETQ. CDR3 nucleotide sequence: TGCGCCAGCAGCTCCCTGCTCCGGGACGGACAAGAGACCCAGTACTTC. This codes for CASSSLLRDGQETQYF.

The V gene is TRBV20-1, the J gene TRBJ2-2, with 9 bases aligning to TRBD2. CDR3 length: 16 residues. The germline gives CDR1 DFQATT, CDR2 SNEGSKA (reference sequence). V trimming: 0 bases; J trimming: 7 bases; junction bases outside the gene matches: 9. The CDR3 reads CSAREASGGFGGELFF. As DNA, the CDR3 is TGCAGTGCTAGAGAGGCCAGCGGGGGGTTCGGCGGGGAGCTGTTTTTT.

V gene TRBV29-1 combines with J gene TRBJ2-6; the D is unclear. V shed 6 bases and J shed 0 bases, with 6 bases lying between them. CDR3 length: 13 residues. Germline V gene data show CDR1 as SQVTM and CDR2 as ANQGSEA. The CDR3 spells CSVRPSGANVLTF. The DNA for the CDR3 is TGCAGCGTCAGACCCTCTGGGGCCAACGTCCTGACTTTC.

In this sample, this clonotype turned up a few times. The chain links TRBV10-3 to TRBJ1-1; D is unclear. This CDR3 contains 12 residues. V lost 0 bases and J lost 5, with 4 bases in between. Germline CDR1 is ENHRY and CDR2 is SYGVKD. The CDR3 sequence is CAISESGTEAFF. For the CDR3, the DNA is TGTGCCATCAGTGAGTCTGGTACTGAAGCTTTCTTT.

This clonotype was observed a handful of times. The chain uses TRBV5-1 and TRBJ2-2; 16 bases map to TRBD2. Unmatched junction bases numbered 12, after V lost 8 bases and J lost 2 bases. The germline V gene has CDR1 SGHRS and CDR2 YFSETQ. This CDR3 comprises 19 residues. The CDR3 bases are TGCGCCAGTCCATCCGGGACTAGCGGGAGGGCCGAAAACACCGGGGAGCTGTTTTTT. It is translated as CASPSGTSGRAENTGELFF. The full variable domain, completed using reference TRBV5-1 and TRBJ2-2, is KAGVTQTPRYLIKTRGQQVTLSCSPISGHRSVSWYQQTPGQGLQFLFEYFSETQRNKGNFPGRFSGRQFSNSRSEMNVSTLELGDSALYLCASPSGTSGRAENTGELFFGEGSRLTVL.

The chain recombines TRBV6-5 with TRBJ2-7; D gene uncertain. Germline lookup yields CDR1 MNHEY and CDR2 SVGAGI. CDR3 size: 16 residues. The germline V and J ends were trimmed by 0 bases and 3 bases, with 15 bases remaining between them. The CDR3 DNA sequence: TGTGCCAGCAGTTACTCGACAACCTTCGACCTCTACGAGCAGTACGTC. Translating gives CASSYSTTFDLYEQYV.